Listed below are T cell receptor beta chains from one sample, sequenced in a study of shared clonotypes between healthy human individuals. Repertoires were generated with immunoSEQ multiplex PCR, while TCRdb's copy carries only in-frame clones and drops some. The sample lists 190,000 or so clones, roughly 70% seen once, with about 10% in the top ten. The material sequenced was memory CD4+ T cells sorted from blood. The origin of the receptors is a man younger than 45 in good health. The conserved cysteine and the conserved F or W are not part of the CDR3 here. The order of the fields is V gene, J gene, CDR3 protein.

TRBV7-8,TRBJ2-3,ASSRRDSTDTQY
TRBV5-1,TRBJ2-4,ASSFGTGASAKNIQY
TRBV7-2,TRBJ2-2,ASSSRYKGQNTGELF
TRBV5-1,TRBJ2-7,ASSLATGTGALWEQY
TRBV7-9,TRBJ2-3,ASSSTGTVQDTQY
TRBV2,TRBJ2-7,ASSAGGIHEQY
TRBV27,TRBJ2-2,ASSLWGSGELF
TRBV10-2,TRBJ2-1,ASSEGYQGQF
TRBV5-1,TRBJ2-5,ASSRTTQETQY
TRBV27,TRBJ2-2,ASSVAGAGLTGELF
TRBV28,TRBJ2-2,ASGDMGTGGAGELF
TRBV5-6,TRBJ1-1,ASSPEGLRAEAF
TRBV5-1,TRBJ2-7,ASSEGQGAGQY
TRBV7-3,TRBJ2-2,ASKVGGLDTGELF
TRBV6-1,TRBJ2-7,ASSETSGVLQQY
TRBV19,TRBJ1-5,ASSANRVRQPQH
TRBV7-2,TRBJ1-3,ASSSRKGGSRNTIY
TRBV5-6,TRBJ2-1,ASSLVILSSYNEQF
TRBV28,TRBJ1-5,ASTAGWGNQPQH
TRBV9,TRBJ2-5,ASSLAGGFETQY
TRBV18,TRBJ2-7,ASSRRAGGGEQY
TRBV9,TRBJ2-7,ASSVELGGEQY
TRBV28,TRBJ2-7,ASRPQGRTDYEQY
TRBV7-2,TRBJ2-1,ASSLRSTGTGRYNEQF
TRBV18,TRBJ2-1,ASSPPGNSYNEQF
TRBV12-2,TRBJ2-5,ASRPGQFVGETQY
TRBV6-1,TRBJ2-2,ASSPRANTGELF
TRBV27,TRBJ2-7,ASSLSWETYEQY
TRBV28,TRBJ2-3,ASSQSGGPDTQY
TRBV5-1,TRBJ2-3,ASSYLTDTQY
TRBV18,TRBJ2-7,ASSPAPIVSYEQY
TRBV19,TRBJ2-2,ASSMHLWTGELF
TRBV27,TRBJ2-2,ASSLGLYTGELF
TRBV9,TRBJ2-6,ASSGPSGANVLT
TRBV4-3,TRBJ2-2,ASSQNLDRNTGELF
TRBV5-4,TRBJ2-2,ASSLRLGASTGELF
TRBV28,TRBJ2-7,ASGLTGSRENEQY
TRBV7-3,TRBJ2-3,ASSPGPTDTQY
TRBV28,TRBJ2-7,ASSFSGTGGYEQY
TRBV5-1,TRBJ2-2,ASSLEGGGTGELF
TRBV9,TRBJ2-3,ASSVKGGTSTDTQY